This T cell receptor (beta chain) was obtained from a study of identical twins. V shed 3 bases and J shed 0 bases, with 13 bases lying between them. Germline V gene data show CDR1 as SGHTA and CDR2 as FQGNSA. The CDR3 has 16 amino acids. Study results and caveats: Out-of-frame alpha sequences common to twins exhibited an excess of low generation probability. Surplus twin overlap in beta out-of-frame sequences was less pronounced. A partial confounding effect on zero-insertion analyses could come from invariant MAIT and iNKT cells.

MiXCR was run by TCRdb on the 5' RACE reads, yielding one entry per CDR3 protein. The sample carries approximately 890,000 distinct CDR3 sequences, about 12% recorded once. Worth noting for this clonotype: Its specificity is not known.

Only healthy Caucasians were included as donors. These sequences were also reported in another study, on yellow fever vaccine responses in identical twins.

V is TRBV7-2 and J is TRBJ2-3, with D maybe TRBD1 (7 bases). The sequence was collected from a woman in her late teens or twenties in good health. Sequencing input: PBMCs. CDR3 loop: CASSFQGGASTDTQYF. In nucleotides, the CDR3 is TGTGCCAGCAGCTTCCAGGGGGGTGCTAGCACAGATACGCAGTATTTT.